The 8 T cell receptor beta chains below all came from one sample that was sequenced in a study of blood T cell repertoires in COVID-19. Assay used: immunoSEQ multiplex PCR; TCRdb lists only in-frame clones, some missing. The repertoire has roughly 30,000 clones, roughly 90% of them found once; the top ten carry 2% to 3%. Input material: peripheral blood. Receptors originate from a human donor in a cohort sampled during active COVID-19.

The rearrangement uses TRBV5-4 and TRBJ2-7; 9 bases fit TRBD1. The CDR3 loop spans 13 amino acids. Germline-derived CDR1 and CDR2 are SGHNT and YYREEE (reference sequence). Unmatched junction bases numbered 4, after V lost 4 bases and J lost 5 bases. The CDR3 DNA follows: TGTGCCAGCAGCATACAGGGGGCGGACGAGCAGTACTTC. Translating it yields CASSIQGADEQYF.

The V and J genes are TRBV27 and TRBJ1-3; D is possibly TRBD1 (5 bases). The germline gives CDR1 MNHEY, CDR2 SMNVEV (reference sequence). With 4 bases removed from V and 8 bases from J, the gap between germline ends came to 21 bases. CDR3 length equals 16 residues. CDR3 region: CASSSTTRGAVDTIYF. DNA for the CDR3: TGTGCCAGCAGTTCCACAACCCGCGGGGCGGTGGACACCATATATTTT.

This chain joins TRBV27 and TRBJ2-5, with 9 bases lining up with TRBD2. The germline gives CDR1 MNHEY, CDR2 SMNVEV (reference sequence). Trimming cost V 6 bases and J 4 bases; bases outside gene matches: 6. The CDR3 has 14 residues. The CDR3 spells CASRSWTSAETQYF. In DNA, the CDR3 is TGTGCCAGCAGAAGTTGGACTAGCGCAGAGACCCAGTACTTC.

The DNA of the CDR3 is TGTGCCAGCAGTTTATCCTCGCGGAATGGCAATCAGCCCCAGCATTTT. It codes for CASSLSSRNGNQPQHF. The chain has TRBV27 and TRBJ1-5; D is uncertain. V shed 0 bases and J shed 2 bases, with 11 bases lying between them. The CDR3 extends over 16 amino acids. The germline gives CDR1 MNHEY, CDR2 SMNVEV (reference sequence).

The chain recombines TRBV3-1 (or the pseudogene TRBV3-2) with TRBJ2-5, with TRBD2 as a possible D gene (6 bases). Germline V gene data show CDR1 as LGHDT and CDR2 as YNNKEL (reference sequence). Trimming left V 0 bases short and J 6 bases short, with 11 bases between. CDR3 length: 14 residues. The CDR3 loop reads CASSQDSGLKTQYF. The CDR3 DNA reads as TGTGCCAGCAGCCAAGATTCGGGACTCAAGACCCAGTACTTC.

The V gene is TRBV5-1, the J gene TRBJ2-4, with 12 nucleotides matching TRBD2. CDR1 SGHRS and CDR2 YFSETQ come from the germline V gene. The junction had 4 bases not matched to a gene; V was cut back by 1 base and J by 5 bases. The CDR3 sequence is 16 residues long. CDR3 sequence reads: CASSLTSGGSENIQYF. In DNA form, the CDR3 reads TGCGCCAGCAGCTTGACTAGCGGGGGGTCCGAAAACATTCAGTACTTC.

A single count supports this clone. CDR3 region: CASSRGTSGGISTDTQYF. In DNA form, the CDR3 reads TGCGCCAGCAGCCGAGGGACTAGCGGGGGGATAAGCACAGATACGCAGTATTTT. The chain is built from TRBV4-1 and TRBJ2-3, with 15 nucleotides matching TRBD2. With 4 bases clipped from V and 0 bases from J, the junction kept 5 bases outside the gene matches. In germline, CDR1 is MGHRA, CDR2 YSYEKL. The CDR3 consists of 18 residues.

This clone was detected only once. The chain combines TRBV18 with TRBJ1-1; no definite D call. The length of the CDR3 is 12 residues. The V gene's germline CDR1 is KGHSH and CDR2 LQKENI. Between the trimmed V and J ends, which lost 3 bases and 4 bases, there was a span of 6 bases. CDR3 amino acids: CASSPDSTEAFF. CDR3 bases: TGTGCCAGCTCACCCGACTCCACTGAAGCTTTCTTT.